The entry below gives a single TCR beta chain sequence along with its context. Its antigen is unknown. The sample holds other DNA sequences that translate to the same CDR3. These data come from a study of cytomegalovirus exposure and HLA in healthy donors. PCR involved 60 Vbeta and 13 Jbeta primers. TCRdb keeps only in-frame clones here, not all; method: immunoSEQ multiplex PCR. The data hold under 150,000 clones, with 65% to 85% observed a single time. V was shortened by 2 bases and J by 4 bases, with 11 bases between the two germline ends. Germline loops: CDR1 GTSNPN, CDR2 SVGIG (reference sequence). This CDR3 contains 13 residues. Study-wide points: Some V segments could not be told apart, so they were left out, TRBV6-2 and TRBV6-3 among them. It was likely that a cluster of highly shared sequence variants was a sequencing artifact.

The clonotype comes from a woman in her twenties or thirties in good health and CMV-seropositive. The chain is built from TRBV30 and TRBJ1-2, with D possibly TRBD1 on 6 matching bases. Sample: PBMCs. CDR3 sequence reads: CAWSRDRPYGYTF. CDR3 in DNA: TGTGCCTGGAGTCGTGACAGGCCCTATGGCTACACCTTC. Filled out from reference TRBV30 and TRBJ1-2, the complete variable domain reads SQTIHQWPATLVQPVGSPLSLECTVEGTSNPNLYWYRQAAGRGLQLLFYSVGIGQISSEVPQNLSASRPQDRQFILSSKKLLLSDSGFYLCAWSRDRPYGYTFGSGTRLTVV.